These 26 T cell receptor beta chains were sequenced from one sample in a study of T cell responses to AZD1222 COVID-19 vaccine. Only in-frame clones appear in the TCRdb table, and some are missing; sequencing was by immunoSEQ multiplex PCR. The sample has around 120,000 clones, about nine tenths seen once. The sample consisted of peripheral blood, taken on day 0 of MenACWY control vaccination. The source of these receptors is an adult in good health.

The CDR3 nucleotides are TGTGCCAGCAGCCCCCTGGGGGCGCCGACCCAGTACTTC. Encoded protein: CASSPLGAPTQYF. The J gene is TRBJ2-5, the V gene TRBV11-1; D is possibly TRBD1 (6 bases). The V gene's germline CDR1 is SGHAT and CDR2 FQDESV (reference sequence). The CDR3 sequence is 13 residues long. V was trimmed by 5 bases and J by 7 bases, leaving 14 bases between them.

The chain links TRBV12-5 to TRBJ2-5; D gene ambiguous. Germline loops: CDR1 LGHNT, CDR2 FRNRAP. The CDR3 spans 13 residues. V lost 3 bases, J lost 1 base, and 6 bases lay in between. CDR3: CASGLPGQETQYF. Written as DNA, the CDR3 is TGTGCTAGTGGTTTACCGGGCCAAGAGACCCAGTACTTC. Supplemented by reference TRBV12-5 and TRBJ2-5, the full variable domain reads DARVTQTPRHKVTEMGQEVTMRCQPILGHNTVFWYRQTMMQGLELLAYFRNRAPLDDSGMPKDRFSAEMPDATLATLKIQPSEPRDSAVYFCASGLPGQETQYFGPGTRLLVL.

The V call is TRBV18, the J call TRBJ2-7; D may be TRBD1 (6 bases). Germline CDR1 KGHSH, CDR2 LQKENI. This CDR3 contains 15 residues. Trimming removed 2 bases from V and 3 bases from J, with 14 bases in between. CDR3: CASSPFEQGNYEQYF. CDR3 DNA: TGTGCCAGCTCACCATTTGAACAGGGTAACTACGAGCAGTACTTC.

The V gene is TRBV29-1, the J gene TRBJ2-5; 12 bases match TRBD2. Germline assignment: CDR1 SQVTM and CDR2 ANQGSEA. This CDR3 is built from 15 residues. Germline trimming cut 6 bases from V and 4 bases from J; bases unmatched to any gene: 9. DNA for the CDR3: TGCAGCGTCGGCCTAGCGGGAGGGCTCTTAGAGACCCAGTACTTC. This codes for CSVGLAGGLLETQYF.

CDR3 residues: CASRNGGPGTGELFF. The DNA for the CDR3 is TGTGCCAGCAGAAACGGAGGGCCGGGCACCGGGGAGCTGTTTTTT. The rearrangement uses TRBV27 and TRBJ2-2; TRBD2 is a possible D gene (6 bases). The CDR3 contains 15 residues. Looked up from germline, CDR1 is MNHEY and CDR2 is SMNVEV (reference sequence). V was clipped by 6 bases and J by 4 bases, with 15 bases between them.

V gene TRBV30 combines with J gene TRBJ1-3, with D hard to call. Trimming removed 0 bases at V and 0 bases at J, with 6 bases between. From germline, CDR1 is GTSNPN and CDR2 SVGIG (reference sequence). The CDR3 length is 14 residues. For the CDR3, the DNA is TGTGCCTGGAGTGTAGACCGCTCTGGAAACACCATATATTTT. It is translated as CAWSVDRSGNTIYF.

Here the CDR3 reads CASSLKDRGPYEQYF. CDR3 in DNA: TGTGCCAGCAGCTTAAAGGACAGGGGGCCCTACGAGCAGTACTTC. J is TRBJ2-7 and V is TRBV7-6; the match to TRBD1 covers 11 bases. CDR3 length equals 15 residues. Germline V lookup: CDR1 SGHVS, CDR2 FNYEAQ. The V gene end was trimmed by 2 bases and the J gene end by 2 bases; junction bases not matched to a gene: 2.

The chain is built from TRBV6-5 and TRBJ2-7; D may be TRBD1 or TRBD2 (5 bases each). The CDR3 has 14 residues. Trimming left V 5 bases short and J 2 bases short, with 13 bases between. Germline values: CDR1 MNHEY, CDR2 SVGAGI. The CDR3 nucleotides are TGTGCCAGCAGTCGGGACGGTGGCCCCTACGAGCAGTACTTC. Translation gives CASSRDGGPYEQYF.

V gene TRBV19 combines with J gene TRBJ2-5; the match to TRBD1 covers 10 bases. The trim removed 6 bases at V and 5 bases at J, leaving 6 bases unmatched. Germline V gene lookup returns CDR1 LNHDA and CDR2 SQIVND (reference sequence). This CDR3 is built from 14 residues. The DNA for the CDR3 is TGTGCCAGTAGGCTGACAGGGGGCGAGGAGACCCAGTACTTC. It encodes CASRLTGGEETQYF.

J is TRBJ2-3 and V is TRBV28, with D perhaps TRBD1 or TRBD2 (5 bases each). The germline V and J ends were trimmed by 4 bases and 2 bases, with 13 bases remaining between them. CDR1 is MDHEN and CDR2 is SYDVKM in the germline V gene. This CDR3 spans 15 amino acids. This CDR3 reads CASSSSGTSTDTQYF. The CDR3 DNA reads TGTGCCAGCAGTTCATCCGGGACCTCCACAGATACGCAGTATTTT. Combining the CDR3 with reference TRBV28 and TRBJ2-3 gives the whole variable domain DVKVTQSSRYLVKRTGEKVFLECVQDMDHENMFWYRQDPGLGLRLIYFSYDVKMKEKGDIPEGYSVSREKKERFSLILESASTNQTSMYLCASSSSGTSTDTQYFGPGTRLTVL.

The CDR3 region has the DNA TGTGCCAGCTCACCAACGGGACAGGGCTACGAGCAGTACTTC. Protein: CASSPTGQGYEQYF. The genes are TRBV18 and TRBJ2-7, with 9 bases that match TRBD1. V lost 2 bases and J lost 3; bases outside the gene matches: 2. This CDR3 is 14 amino acids long. Germline V gene lookup returns CDR1 KGHSH and CDR2 LQKENI.

The gene calls are TRBV28 and TRBJ1-3; D unclear. V was shortened by 6 bases and J by 3 bases, with 6 bases between the two germline ends. Germline V lookup: CDR1 MDHEN, CDR2 SYDVKM. The CDR3 contains 12 residues. The DNA of the CDR3 is TGTGCCAGCAGAATTAATGGAAACACCATATATTTT. It encodes CASRINGNTIYF.

On this clone: Other nucleotide sequences from this sample produce the same CDR3. Here the CDR3 reads CASRPHRYGLSSYEQYF. The CDR3 DNA is TGTGCAAGTCGCCCCCATCGGTATGGTCTTTCCTCCTACGAGCAGTACTTC. This rearrangement joins TRBV12-2 to TRBJ2-7; TRBD2, the table's D call, was not compared with the DNA. TRBV12-2 is marked as a pseudogene. The CDR3 totals 17 residues.

V and J are TRBV15 and TRBJ2-7; 7 bases are a match to TRBD1. The CDR3 is made up of 14 amino acids. J gave up 2 bases and V 2 bases, and 3 bases lay outside the gene matches. Germline V gives CDR1 LNHNV, CDR2 YYDKDF (reference sequence). CDR3 nucleotides: TGTGCCACCAGCAGACCAGACAGGGCCTACGAGCAGTACTTC. Its translation: CATSRPDRAYEQYF.

This clone was detected only a few times. The chain joins TRBV6-2 or TRBV6-3 to TRBJ1-2, with a possible D match to TRBD1 (6 bases). Trimming stripped 5 bases from V and 4 bases from J, with 14 bases between. This CDR3 has 14 amino acids. Germline V gene sequence: CDR1 MNHEY, CDR2 SVGEGT. Here the CDR3 reads CASSRTPDSYGYTF. The CDR3 bases are TGTGCCAGCAGTCGTACCCCGGACAGCTATGGCTACACCTTC.

The V and J genes are TRBV21-1 and TRBJ2-1; TRBD1, the table's D call, was not compared with the DNA. TRBV21-1 represents a pseudogene. The CDR3 length is 15 residues. The chain's CDR3 is CASTHPGQGPNEQFF. CDR3 in DNA: TGTGCCAGCACCCATCCGGGACAGGGGCCAAATGAGCAGTTCTTC.

The chain is built from TRBV2 and TRBJ2-5; tentatively, D is TRBD1 or TRBD2 (5 bases each). The germline V and J ends were trimmed by 10 bases and 0 bases, with 12 bases remaining between them. This CDR3 has 13 residues. Germline V CDR1 and CDR2: SNHLY, FYNNEI. The CDR3 is CATEGPDQETQYF. CDR3 bases: TGTGCCACCGAGGGACCCGACCAAGAGACCCAGTACTTC.

This chain connects TRBV9 to TRBJ1-2; 7 nucleotides agree with TRBD1. V trimming: 4 bases; J trimming: 4 bases; junction bases outside the gene matches: 7. The germline gives CDR1 SGDLS, CDR2 YYNGEE. This CDR3 is built from 14 residues. The CDR3 here is CASSTLGTAYGYTF. The CDR3 coding sequence is TGTGCCAGCAGCACACTAGGGACAGCCTATGGCTACACCTTC.

The V call is TRBV30, the J call TRBJ1-4, with D perhaps TRBD1 (6 bases). Germline lookup yields CDR1 GTSNPN and CDR2 SVGIG (reference sequence). The CDR3 has 15 residues. V was clipped by 0 bases and J by 5 bases, with 13 bases between them. The CDR3 DNA reads as TGTGCCTGGAGTGTAAAGGGGGGGGGAAATGAAAAACTGTTTTTT. Its translation: CAWSVKGGGNEKLFF.

V is TRBV6-5 and J is TRBJ2-7, with 8 bases fitting TRBD1. J was trimmed by 4 bases and V by 5 bases; bases with no gene match: 7. Germline V gene data show CDR1 as MNHEY and CDR2 as SVGAGI. CDR3 length: 14 residues. CDR3 loop: CASSPNRGWYEQYF. CDR3 coding DNA: TGTGCCAGCAGTCCCAACAGGGGGTGGTACGAGCAGTACTTC.

The J gene is TRBJ2-1, the V gene TRBV5-1, with TRBD2 matching 7 bases. V trimming: 6 bases; J trimming: 2 bases; junction bases outside the gene matches: 14. The V gene's germline CDR1 is SGHRS and CDR2 YFSETQ. CDR3 length: 17 amino acids. CDR3 protein: CASTVFSAGYTYNEQFF. Written as DNA, the CDR3 is TGCGCCAGCACCGTGTTTTCAGCGGGATATACCTACAATGAGCAGTTCTTC. Using reference TRBV5-1 and TRBJ2-1 for the parts outside the CDR3, the full variable domain is KAGVTQTPRYLIKTRGQQVTLSCSPISGHRSVSWYQQTPGQGLQFLFEYFSETQRNKGNFPGRFSGRQFSNSRSEMNVSTLELGDSALYLCASTVFSAGYTYNEQFFGPGTRLTVL.

Ten or more counts support this clone. The genes are TRBV4-1 and TRBJ2-6; no firm D call. Trimming removed 0 bases at V and 0 bases at J, with 6 bases between. This CDR3 spans 16 amino acids. CDR1 is MGHRA, CDR2 YSYEKL, per germline. The CDR3 sequence: CASSQEGNSGANVLTF. As DNA, the CDR3 is TGCGCCAGCAGCCAAGAGGGGAACTCTGGGGCCAACGTCCTGACTTTC.

The V and J genes are TRBV6-5 and TRBJ1-5; 7 bases map to TRBD1. CDR1 is MNHEY, CDR2 SVGAGI, per germline. V shed 6 bases and J 4 bases; nucleotides not matched to a gene: 3. The CDR3 consists of 13 residues. CDR3 amino acids: CASRGQANQPQHF. CDR3 nucleotides: TGTGCCAGCAGAGGACAGGCAAATCAGCCCCAGCATTTT.

V is TRBV2 and J is TRBJ1-5; D call uncertain. The V end lost 4 bases, the J end lost 0 bases, and 7 bases lay between the germline ends. Germline CDR1 reads SNHLY; CDR2 reads FYNNEI. CDR3 length: 14 amino acids. This chain's CDR3 is CASSVLFSNQPQHF. The CDR3 region has the DNA TGTGCCAGCAGTGTTCTATTTAGCAATCAGCCCCAGCATTTT.

The chain couples TRBV7-6 to TRBJ1-3; the D is unclear. The CDR3 consists of 16 residues. The germline V and J ends were trimmed by 1 base and 0 bases, with 10 bases remaining between them. Per germline, CDR1 SGHVS and CDR2 FNYEAQ. The CDR3 spells CASSLDRPNSGNTIYF. The DNA of the CDR3 is TGTGCCAGCAGCTTAGACAGACCCAACTCTGGAAACACCATATATTTT.

This chain joins TRBV30 and TRBJ2-1; TRBD2 agrees at 9 bases. There are 15 residues in the CDR3. CDR1 is GTSNPN and CDR2 is SVGIG in the germline V gene (reference sequence). V lost 2 bases and J lost 3; bases outside the gene matches: 5. The CDR3 sequence is CAWSRASGVYNEQFF. The CDR3 coding sequence is TGTGCCTGGAGTAGGGCTAGCGGGGTCTACAATGAGCAGTTCTTC.